This T cell receptor (beta chain) was retrieved from a study of T cell clones after liver transplantation. Across the study: TCRbeta sequencing after a pre-transplant mixed lymphocyte reaction identified graft-donor-reactive clones, later tracked in post-transplant blood.

CDR1 is SGHRS, CDR2 YFSETQ, per germline. CDR3 length: 15 amino acids. J was trimmed by 2 bases and V by 4 bases; bases with no gene match: 5. TCRdb keeps only in-frame clones here, not all; method: immunoSEQ multiplex PCR. The sample carries 55,000 to 80,000 clones, over 85% recorded once. A word on this clone: This sample includes further DNA sequences coding for the same CDR3.

The source is a human donor who received a liver transplant. J is TRBJ2-1 and V is TRBV5-1; TRBD1 matches at 8 bases. The sample here was CD4+ T cells from blood, taken before liver transplant. In nucleotides, the CDR3 is TGCGCCAGCAGCAGAGACAGGGGAGCCTACAATGAGCAGTTCTTC. Protein product: CASSRDRGAYNEQFF.